This TCR beta chain emerged from a study of blood T cells in healthy people across ages (dated by TCRdb to between 2014 and 2017). Regarding the complete study: In model experiments, template switching captured about one uniquely barcoded TCR beta cDNA molecule for every two T cells. Two additional independent replicas of 1 million unique cDNA reads from the same blood draw were analyzed for two donors (one aged 18 to 30 and one aged 80 or older). To track age-related changes in TCR beta repertoire diversity, the study relied on deep sequencing normalized with unique cDNA molecular identifiers. The donors were split into four age groups: young (average approximately 16 years), middle-aged (39), aged (approximately 60) and long-lived (approximately 80). To avoid experimental bias, donors of different ages were randomly spread across the sequencing lanes. Paper-wide results and their limitations: Compared with the aged group, more naive CD4+ T cells, fewer expanded clones and increased TCR diversity were shown by the long-lived group, suggesting age selection. Observed TCR beta diversity correlated strongly with the percentage of naive T cells measured by flow cytometry. As age increased, observed TCR beta diversity per million T cells dropped in a roughly linear way, and a significant reduction was already evident by age 40. Bulk unsorted PBMC profiling prevented conclusive comparison of naive and antigen-experienced compartments. Donor CMV infection status was unknown, potentially confounding age-related changes in expanded clonotypes. Estimates of total diversity from one million sequenced T cells were regarded as lower bounds and underestimates.

Systemically healthy Caucasian individuals from Russia, approximately 39 in total and aged roughly 6 to 100 years, were included as donors. Each donor gave about 9.7 milliliters of peripheral blood, drawn into EDTA-treated Vacutainer tubes. Ficoll-Paque density-gradient centrifugation was used to isolate PBMCs, with at least 7 million obtained per sample. Trizol reagent was used to extract total RNA from PBMCs, with at least 6 micrograms per sample. For every donor, flow cytometry on a PBMC aliquot measured the percentage of naive CD45RAhigh/CD27high T cells. As for this clonotype: Its binding antigen is unknown. Base qualities were left out, and no much larger clone turns up one base away.

V lost 3 bases and J lost 3 bases, and the count of bases not matched to a germline gene is 5. There are 16 amino acids in the CDR3, from cysteine to phenylalanine inclusive. The read is trimmed to its CDR3 DNA, 48 bases read in frame from base 1. The receptor library was made with 5' RACE. Sequencing took place on an Illumina HiSeq 2500. A second PCR of roughly 7 to 11 cycles was performed with a sample-barcoded 5' primer and a J-beta primer mix. A template-switch 5' adaptor carrying 12 random nucleotides introduced a unique molecular identifier onto each TCR beta cDNA molecule. Each sample yielded at least 3 million CDR3-containing paired-end reads. The Mint cDNA synthesis kit, primed by a TRBC-specific oligonucleotide, was used to synthesize first-strand cDNA from all RNA. After uracil-DNA glycosylase treatment, a first 18-cycle PCR used universal primers M1SS and BC2_uni_R on all cDNA. As for how the authors treated the data: For normalization, 1 million high-quality reads were randomly selected from each sample, with every read carrying a distinct molecular identifier. Instead of being binned into consensus sequences, reads that shared molecular identifiers were thrown out. CDR3 identification, clonotype clustering and error correction used MiTCR with a Q25 quality threshold and the strictest error-elimination algorithm. A nonparametric unseen species model using Euler transformation provided a lower-bound estimate of total TCR beta diversity. Using fastp at Q25 and MiXCR, TCRdb reprocessed the public reads and kept productive beta chains. Here each entry gathers all rows of one CDR3 protein and keeps the most common genes and DNA. TCRdb, rather than the study authors, made the V and J calls. Present in this sample are approximately 690,000 distinct CDR3 sequences, roughly 41% of which were seen just once. The ten largest account for approximately 31% of the sample.

The sequenced sample was blood. The V and J genes are TRBV12-3 or TRBV12-4 and TRBJ2-5; the junction holds 12 bases that match TRBD2. The TCR originated in a man aged 80 or over in good health. The DNA reads TGTGCCAGCAGTTTCGTGCTAGCGGGGGGGGAAGAGACCCAGTACTTC. This yields the protein CASSFVLAGGEETQYF.